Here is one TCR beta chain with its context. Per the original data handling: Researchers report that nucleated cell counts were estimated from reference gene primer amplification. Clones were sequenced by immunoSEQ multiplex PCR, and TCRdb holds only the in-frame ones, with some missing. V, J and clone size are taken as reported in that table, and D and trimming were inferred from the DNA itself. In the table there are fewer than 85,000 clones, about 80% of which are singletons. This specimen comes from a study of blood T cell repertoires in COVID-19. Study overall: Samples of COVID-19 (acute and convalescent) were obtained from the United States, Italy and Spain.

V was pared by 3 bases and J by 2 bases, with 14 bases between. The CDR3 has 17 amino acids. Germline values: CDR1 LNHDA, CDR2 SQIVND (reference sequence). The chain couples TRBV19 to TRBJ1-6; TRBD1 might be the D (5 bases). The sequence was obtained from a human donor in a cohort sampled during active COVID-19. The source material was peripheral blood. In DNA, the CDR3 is TGTGCCAGTAGTATTCGGGACGGGAGTGCCTATAATTCACCCCTCCACTTT. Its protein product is CASSIRDGSAYNSPLHF.